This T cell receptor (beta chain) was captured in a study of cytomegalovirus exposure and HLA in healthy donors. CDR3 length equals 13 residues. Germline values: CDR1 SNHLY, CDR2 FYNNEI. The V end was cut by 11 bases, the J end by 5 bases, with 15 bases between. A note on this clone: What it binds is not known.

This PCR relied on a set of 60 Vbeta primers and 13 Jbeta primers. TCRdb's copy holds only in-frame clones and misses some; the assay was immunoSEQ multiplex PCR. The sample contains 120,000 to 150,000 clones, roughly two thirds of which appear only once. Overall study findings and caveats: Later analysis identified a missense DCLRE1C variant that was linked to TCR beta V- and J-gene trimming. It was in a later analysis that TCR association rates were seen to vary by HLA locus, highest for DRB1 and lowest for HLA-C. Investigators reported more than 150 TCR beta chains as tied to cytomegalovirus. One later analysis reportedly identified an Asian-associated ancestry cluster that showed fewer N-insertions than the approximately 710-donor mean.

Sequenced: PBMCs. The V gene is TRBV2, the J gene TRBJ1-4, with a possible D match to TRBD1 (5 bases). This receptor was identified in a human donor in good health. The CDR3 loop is CAASDSVNEKLFF. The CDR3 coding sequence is TGTGCCGCCTCTGACAGTGTCAATGAAAAACTGTTTTTT.